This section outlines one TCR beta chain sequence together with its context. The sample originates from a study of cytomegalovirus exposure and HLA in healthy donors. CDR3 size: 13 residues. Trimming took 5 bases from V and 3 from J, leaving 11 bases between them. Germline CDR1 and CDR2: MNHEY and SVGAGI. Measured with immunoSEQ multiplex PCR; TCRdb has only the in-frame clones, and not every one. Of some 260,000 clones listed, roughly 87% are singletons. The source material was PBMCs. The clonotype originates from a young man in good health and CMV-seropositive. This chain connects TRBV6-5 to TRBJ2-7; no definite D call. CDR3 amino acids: CASSPGGRYEQYF. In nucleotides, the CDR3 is TGTGCCAGCAGTCCAGGTGGGCGCTACGAGCAGTACTTC.